The 2 T cell receptor beta chains reported below all come from one sample, sequenced in a study of shared clonotypes between healthy human individuals. Only CD45RO-negative cells positively selected for CCR7 counted as naive CD8 cells, so terminally differentiated effector memory CD45RA+ cells were excluded. TCRdb's table, derived via immunoSEQ multiplex PCR, lists solely in-frame clones and lacks some. Here the sample spans 700,000 to 950,000 clones, approximately 96% being singletons. Sequences were obtained from naive CD8+ T cells sorted from blood. Receptors originate from a young man in good health.

This clone was seen only once. The chain is built from TRBV19 and TRBJ2-3; TRBD2 agrees at 14 bases. V trimming: 6 bases; J trimming: 8 bases; junction bases outside the gene matches: 7. The CDR3 length is 15 residues. CDR1 LNHDA and CDR2 SQIVND come from the germline V gene (reference sequence). CDR3 residues: CASSGTSGSSSTQYF. CDR3 in DNA: TGTGCCAGTAGCGGGACTAGCGGGAGTTCTAGTACGCAGTATTTT.

The count of this clone is one. This rearrangement joins TRBV6-5 to TRBJ1-3, with 7 bases that match TRBD1. V lost 9 bases and J lost 0; bases outside the gene matches: 8. The length of the CDR3 is 15 residues. CDR1 and CDR2 from the germline V gene are MNHEY and SVGAGI. The CDR3 reads CASSAGTASGNTIYF. The DNA of the CDR3 is TGTGCCAGTTCGGCGGGGACAGCCTCTGGAAACACCATATATTTT.